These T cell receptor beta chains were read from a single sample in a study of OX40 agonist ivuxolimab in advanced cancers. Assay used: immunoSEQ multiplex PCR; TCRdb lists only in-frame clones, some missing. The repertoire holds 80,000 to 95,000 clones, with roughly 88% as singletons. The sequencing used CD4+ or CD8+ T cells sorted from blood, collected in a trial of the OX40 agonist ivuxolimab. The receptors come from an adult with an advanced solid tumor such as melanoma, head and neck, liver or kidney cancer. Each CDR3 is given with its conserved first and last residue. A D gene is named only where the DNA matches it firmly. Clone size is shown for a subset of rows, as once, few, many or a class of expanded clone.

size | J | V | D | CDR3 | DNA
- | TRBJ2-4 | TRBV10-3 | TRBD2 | CAISESGREGDIQYF | TGTGCCATCAGTGAGTCAGGTCGGGAGGGGGACATTCAGTACTTC
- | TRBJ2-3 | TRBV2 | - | CASTSQGGGADTQYF | TGTGCCAGCACCTCTCAGGGAGGGGGGGCAGATACGCAGTATTTT
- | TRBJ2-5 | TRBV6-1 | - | CASRPGGRQETQYF | TGTGCCAGCAGGCCTGGCGGCCGACAAGAGACCCAGTACTTC
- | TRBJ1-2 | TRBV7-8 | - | CASSPDNNYGYTF | TGTGCCAGCAGCCCCGACAATAACTATGGCTACACCTTC
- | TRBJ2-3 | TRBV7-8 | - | CAGGTNPGTDTQYF | TGTGCCGGGGGCACAAACCCGGGCACAGATACGCAGTATTTT
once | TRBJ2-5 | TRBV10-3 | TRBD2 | CAISESGLAEETQYF | TGTGCCATCAGTGAATCGGGACTAGCCGAAGAGACCCAGTACTTC
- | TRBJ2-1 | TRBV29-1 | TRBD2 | CSVFSGRDGRYFF | TGCAGCGTATTCAGCGGGAGAGATGGAAGATACTTCTTC
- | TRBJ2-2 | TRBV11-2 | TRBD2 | CASSLSLAGGTGELFF | TGTGCCAGCAGCCTCTCTCTGGCGGGAGGCACCGGGGAGCTGTTTTTT
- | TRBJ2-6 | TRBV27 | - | CASRYSGANVLTF | TGTGCCAGCAGATACTCAGGGGCCAACGTCCTGACTTTC
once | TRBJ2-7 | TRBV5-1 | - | CASSPNGDVSYEQYF | TGCGCCAGCAGCCCAAACGGGGACGTCTCCTACGAGCAGTACTTC
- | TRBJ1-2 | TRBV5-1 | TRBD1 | CASSLLQGKDSGYTF | TGCGCCAGCAGCTTGTTACAGGGGAAGGATAGTGGCTACACCTTC
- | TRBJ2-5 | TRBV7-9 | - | CASSLVQGPGETQYF | TGTGCCAGCAGCTTAGTTCAGGGCCCTGGAGAGACCCAGTACTTC
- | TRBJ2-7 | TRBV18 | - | CASSPTENEQYF | TGTGCCAGCTCACCCACGGAGAACGAGCAGTACTTC
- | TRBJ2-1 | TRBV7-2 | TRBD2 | CASSSIPAGGLGEQFF | TGTGCCAGCAGCTCAATTCCAGCGGGGGGGCTCGGTGAGCAGTTCTTC
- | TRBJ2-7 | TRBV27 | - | CASSLKGRAYEQYF | TGTGCCAGCAGTTTAAAGGGCCGTGCCTACGAGCAGTACTTC